One and the same sample provided the 21 T cell receptor beta chains below, sequenced in a study of OX40 agonist ivuxolimab in advanced cancers. Sequencing used immunoSEQ multiplex PCR; TCRdb keeps in-frame clones, though not all of them. The profile covers 53,000 or so clones, with 93% appearing a single time and about 17% taken by the ten largest. The material sequenced was CD4+ or CD8+ T cells sorted from blood, taken in a trial of the OX40 agonist ivuxolimab. The receptors here all came from an adult with an advanced solid tumor such as melanoma, head and neck, liver or kidney cancer.

This chain joins TRBV27 and TRBJ2-7; no firm D call. The germline V gene has CDR1 MNHEY and CDR2 SMNVEV (reference sequence). V lost 4 bases and J 4 bases, leaving 5 bases between the germline ends. The CDR3 is 11 amino acids. The DNA for the CDR3 is TGTGCCAGCAGTTACGGATACGAGCAGTACTTC. Amino acid sequence: CASSYGYEQYF.

The J gene is TRBJ2-1, the V gene TRBV10-3; 8 bases are shared with TRBD1. J lost 1 base, V lost 11 bases, and 7 bases had no gene match. Germline V gives CDR1 ENHRY, CDR2 SYGVKD. This CDR3 is 14 amino acids long. CDR3 nucleotide sequence: TGTGCCGCGACGACAGGGGATTCCTACAATGAGCAGTTCTTC. The encoded protein is CAATTGDSYNEQFF.

This chain links TRBV11-3 with TRBJ2-7; 10 nucleotides agree with TRBD1. CDR3 size: 14 residues. Germline loops: CDR1 SGHNT, CDR2 YENEEA. With 4 bases clipped from V and 5 bases from J, the junction kept 5 bases outside the gene matches. The CDR3 region is CASSSGTGAHEQYF. CDR3 sequence (DNA): TGTGCCAGCAGCTCCGGGACAGGGGCCCACGAGCAGTACTTC.

The V and J genes are TRBV11-2 and TRBJ1-1, with 7 positions matching TRBD1. The CDR3 runs to 15 residues. Germline V gene lookup returns CDR1 SGHAT and CDR2 FQNNGV. J lost 4 bases, V lost 0 bases, and 5 bases had no gene match. The CDR3 DNA reads TGTGCCAGCAGCTTAGAAGGGGGCTGGAGCACTGAAGCTTTCTTT. It specifies CASSLEGGWSTEAFF.

The chain uses TRBV19 and TRBJ1-1; possibly TRBD1 for D (5 bases). Trimming stripped 6 bases from V and 7 bases from J, with 12 bases between. The CDR3 sequence is 12 residues long. The germline V gene has CDR1 LNHDA and CDR2 SQIVND (reference sequence). This CDR3 reads CASSVQGLEAFF. In nucleotides, the CDR3 is TGTGCCAGTAGCGTTCAGGGACTTGAAGCTTTCTTT.

V is TRBV14 and J is TRBJ1-1; D unresolved. The V end lost 3 bases, the J end lost 0 bases, and 14 bases lay between the germline ends. This CDR3 contains 16 residues. Germline CDR1 SGHDN, CDR2 FVKESK. CDR3 nucleotide sequence: TGTGCCAGCAGCCATCCGAAAAGGCTTATGAACACTGAAGCTTTCTTT. The encoded protein is CASSHPKRLMNTEAFF.

The genes are TRBV7-3 and TRBJ1-5; tentatively, D is TRBD1 (5 bases). The CDR3 runs to 17 residues. Germline V gene sequence: CDR1 SGHTA, CDR2 FQGTGA. V was shortened by 5 bases and J by 0 bases, with 17 bases between the two germline ends. CDR3 sequence: CASSHFMARVSNQPQHF. CDR3 DNA: TGTGCCAGCAGCCACTTTATGGCCAGGGTTAGCAATCAGCCCCAGCATTTT.

The genes are TRBV4-2 and TRBJ2-7, with 13 bases aligning to TRBD2. Looked up from germline, CDR1 is LGHNA and CDR2 is YNFKEQ. The J segment lost 6 bases and the V segment lost 7 bases, leaving 6 bases of the junction unmatched. This CDR3 has 14 amino acids. The CDR3, as DNA: TGTGCCAGCACCGGGACTAGCGGGGTACTCGAGCAGTACTTC. Translated: CASTGTSGVLEQYF.

The chain uses TRBV9 and TRBJ2-7; D might be TRBD2 (5 bases). Per germline, CDR1 SGDLS and CDR2 YYNGEE. The CDR3 contains 14 residues. Between the trimmed V and J ends, which lost 3 bases and 2 bases, there was a span of 12 bases. CDR3 sequence reads: CASSAGEGTYEQYF. The DNA for the CDR3 is TGTGCCAGCAGCGCGGGCGAGGGCACCTACGAGCAGTACTTC.

This clone has only a few counts. The V and J genes are TRBV27 and TRBJ1-2; D is undetermined. Trimming cost V 6 bases and J 1 base, with 12 bases left between them. The CDR3 totals 14 residues. CDR1 is MNHEY, CDR2 SMNVEV, per germline (reference sequence). The CDR3 sequence is CASRPGWGNYGYTF. The DNA of the CDR3 is TGTGCCAGCAGGCCCGGGTGGGGTAACTATGGCTACACCTTC.

The chain combines TRBV27 with TRBJ2-2; 9 nucleotides line up with TRBD1. After removal of 6 bases from V and 1 base from J, the junction contained 12 bases not matched to a gene. Germline loops: CDR1 MNHEY, CDR2 SMNVEV (reference sequence). The CDR3 contains 18 residues. The DNA for the CDR3 is TGTGCCAGCAGCAAAAGGAAGGACAGGGGTGGGAACACCGGGGAGCTGTTTTTT. This codes for CASSKRKDRGGNTGELFF.

This clone showed up just a few times. The genes are TRBV2 and TRBJ1-5, with a tentative D call TRBD1 (5 bases). There are 15 residues in the CDR3. Germline lookup yields CDR1 SNHLY and CDR2 FYNNEI. Trimming pared 7 bases from V and 0 bases from J, leaving 13 bases between. CDR3 region: CASTDRADSNQPQHF. The CDR3 coding sequence is TGTGCCAGCACAGACAGAGCAGATAGCAATCAGCCCCAGCATTTT.

The J gene is TRBJ2-2, the V gene TRBV6-6; 7 bases match TRBD2. V was pared by 4 bases and J by 5 bases, with 4 bases of the junction left unmatched. From germline, CDR1 is MNHNY and CDR2 SVGAGI (reference sequence). The CDR3 consists of 14 residues. The CDR3 DNA sequence: TGTGCCAGCAGTTCTCGTAGCGGGACCGGGGAGCTGTTTTTT. As protein: CASSSRSGTGELFF.

This chain joins TRBV5-1 and TRBJ2-1; 8 bases map to TRBD2. The length of the CDR3 is 14 residues. Germline lookup yields CDR1 SGHRS and CDR2 YFSETQ. With 5 bases clipped from V and 6 bases from J, the junction kept 7 bases outside the gene matches. The DNA of the CDR3 is TGCGCCAGCAGTGAAAGCGGGAGCCCCAATGAGCAGTTCTTC. Its protein is CASSESGSPNEQFF.

V gene TRBV6-6 combines with J gene TRBJ2-7; 9 nucleotides agree with TRBD1. Looked up from germline, CDR1 is MNHNY and CDR2 is SVGAGI (reference sequence). V dropped 4 bases and J dropped 5; count of bases not matched to a gene: 6. The CDR3 spans 14 residues. CDR3 DNA sequence: TGTGCCAGCAGTTCCCGGACAGGGGCCCACGAGCAGTACTTC. Protein: CASSSRTGAHEQYF.

The gene calls are TRBV4-3 and TRBJ2-1; D ambiguous. Germline V gene data show CDR1 as LGHNA and CDR2 as YSLEER. The CDR3 totals 15 residues. V was pared by 0 bases and J by 4 bases, with 10 bases between. This CDR3 reads CASSQDRARYNEQFF. The CDR3 nucleotides are TGCGCCAGCAGCCAAGATAGGGCTAGATACAATGAGCAGTTCTTC.

The gene calls are TRBV27 and TRBJ2-3, with 8 bases that match TRBD2. The CDR3 covers 14 residues. J was trimmed by 3 bases and V by 2 bases; bases with no gene match: 1. In germline, CDR1 is MNHEY, CDR2 SMNVEV (reference sequence). DNA for the CDR3: TGTGCCAGCAGTTTAGCGGGAGGAACAGATACGCAGTATTTT. Translation: CASSLAGGTDTQYF.

V usage is TRBV11-2 and J usage is TRBJ2-1; 8 positions agree with TRBD1. This CDR3 has 13 residues. The ends lost 2 bases at V and 8 bases at J; junction bases unmatched: 2. Germline-derived CDR1 and CDR2 are SGHAT and FQNNGV. CDR3 protein: CASSLSGGDEQFF. In DNA form, the CDR3 reads TGTGCCAGCAGCTTATCAGGGGGCGATGAGCAGTTCTTC. The variable domain in full, with the rest retrieved from reference TRBV11-2 and TRBJ2-1, is EAGVAQSPRYKIIEKRQSVAFWCNPISGHATLYWYQQILGQGPKLLIQFQNNGVVDDSQLPKDRFSAERLKGVDSTLKIQPAKLEDSAVYLCASSLSGGDEQFFGPGTRLTVL.

This clone was counted only a few times. The DNA for the CDR3 is TGCAGTGCTAACAGGGGGACCGAAGCTTTCTTT. Translating gives CSANRGTEAFF. The rearrangement uses TRBV20-1 and TRBJ1-1; TRBD1 matches at 8 bases. The CDR3 is 11 amino acids. The J segment lost 8 bases and the V segment lost 4 bases, leaving 3 bases of the junction unmatched. The germline gives CDR1 DFQATT, CDR2 SNEGSKA (reference sequence).

The chain employs TRBV11-1 and TRBJ2-5; a possible D gene is TRBD2 (5 bases). The CDR3 consists of 13 residues. Germline V CDR1 and CDR2: SGHAT, FQDESV (reference sequence). Between the trimmed V and J ends, which lost 6 bases and 4 bases, there was a span of 12 bases. The chain's CDR3 is CASSNDRGETQYF. The CDR3, as DNA: TGTGCCAGCAGTAATGACCGGGGAGAGACCCAGTACTTC.

The chain is built from TRBV28 and TRBJ2-3; 8 bases fit TRBD1. This CDR3 region has 15 residues. Germline V gene lookup returns CDR1 MDHEN and CDR2 SYDVKM. V trimming: 4 bases; J trimming: 7 bases; junction bases outside the gene matches: 10. This CDR3 is CASSSPGQGINTQYF. The CDR3, as DNA: TGTGCCAGCAGTTCTCCTGGACAGGGTATAAATACGCAGTATTTT. Using reference TRBV28 and TRBJ2-3 for the parts outside the CDR3, the full variable domain is DVKVTQSSRYLVKRTGEKVFLECVQDMDHENMFWYRQDPGLGLRLIYFSYDVKMKEKGDIPEGYSVSREKKERFSLILESASTNQTSMYLCASSSPGQGINTQYFGPGTRLTVL.